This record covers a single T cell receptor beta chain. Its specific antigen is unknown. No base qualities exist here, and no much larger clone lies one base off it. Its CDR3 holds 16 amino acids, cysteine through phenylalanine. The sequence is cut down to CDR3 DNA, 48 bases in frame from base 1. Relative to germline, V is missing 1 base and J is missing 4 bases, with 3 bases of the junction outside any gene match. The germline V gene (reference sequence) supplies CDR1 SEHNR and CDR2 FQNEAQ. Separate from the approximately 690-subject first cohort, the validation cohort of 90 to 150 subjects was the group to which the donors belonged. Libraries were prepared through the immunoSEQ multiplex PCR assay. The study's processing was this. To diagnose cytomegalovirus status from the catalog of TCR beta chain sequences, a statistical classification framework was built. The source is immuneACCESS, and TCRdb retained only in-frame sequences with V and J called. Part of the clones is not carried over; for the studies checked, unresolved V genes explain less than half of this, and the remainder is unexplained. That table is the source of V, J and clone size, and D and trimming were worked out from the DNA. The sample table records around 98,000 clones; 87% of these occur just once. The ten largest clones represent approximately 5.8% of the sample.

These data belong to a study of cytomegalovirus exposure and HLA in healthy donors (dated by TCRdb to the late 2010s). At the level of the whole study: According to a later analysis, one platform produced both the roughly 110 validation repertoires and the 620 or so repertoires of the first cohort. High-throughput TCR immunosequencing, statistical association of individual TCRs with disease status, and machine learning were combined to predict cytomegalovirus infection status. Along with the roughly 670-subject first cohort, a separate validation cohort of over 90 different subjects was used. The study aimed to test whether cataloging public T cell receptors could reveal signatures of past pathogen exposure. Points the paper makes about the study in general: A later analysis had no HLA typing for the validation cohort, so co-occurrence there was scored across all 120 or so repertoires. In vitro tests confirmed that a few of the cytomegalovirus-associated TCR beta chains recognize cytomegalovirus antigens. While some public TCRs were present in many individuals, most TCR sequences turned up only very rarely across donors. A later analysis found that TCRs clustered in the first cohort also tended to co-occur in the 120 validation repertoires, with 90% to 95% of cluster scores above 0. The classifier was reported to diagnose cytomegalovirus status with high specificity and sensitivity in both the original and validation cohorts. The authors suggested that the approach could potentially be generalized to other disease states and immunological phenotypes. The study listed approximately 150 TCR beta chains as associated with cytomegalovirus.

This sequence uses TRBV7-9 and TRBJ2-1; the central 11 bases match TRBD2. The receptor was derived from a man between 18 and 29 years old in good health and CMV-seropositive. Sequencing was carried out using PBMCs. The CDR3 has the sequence CASSLEGTSGYNEQFF. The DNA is TGTGCCAGCAGCTTAGAGGGGACTAGCGGATACAATGAGCAGTTCTTC.